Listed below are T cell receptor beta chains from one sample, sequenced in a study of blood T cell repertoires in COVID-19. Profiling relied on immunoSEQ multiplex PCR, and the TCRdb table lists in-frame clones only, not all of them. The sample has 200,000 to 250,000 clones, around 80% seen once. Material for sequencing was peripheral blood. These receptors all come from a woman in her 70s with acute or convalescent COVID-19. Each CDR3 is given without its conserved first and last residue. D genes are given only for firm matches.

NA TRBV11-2 ASSLGQYNEQF
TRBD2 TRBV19 ASSMTGGSYNEQF
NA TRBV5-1 ASSLGFSANSPLH
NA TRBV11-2 ASSLVLSGAPTDTQY
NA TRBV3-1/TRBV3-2 ASSQGGGYT
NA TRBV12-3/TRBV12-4 ASRLGGSQPQH
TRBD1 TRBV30 AWSRRQGDPGANVLT
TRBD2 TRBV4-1 ASSRRLAGVGANVLT
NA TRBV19 ASSRANFNTEAF
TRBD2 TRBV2 ASSVGLAGGKSSYNEQF
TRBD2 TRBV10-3 AISGAPGLAGTGEQF
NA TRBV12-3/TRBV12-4 ASSPRSNQPQH
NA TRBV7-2 ASSLATGSGELF